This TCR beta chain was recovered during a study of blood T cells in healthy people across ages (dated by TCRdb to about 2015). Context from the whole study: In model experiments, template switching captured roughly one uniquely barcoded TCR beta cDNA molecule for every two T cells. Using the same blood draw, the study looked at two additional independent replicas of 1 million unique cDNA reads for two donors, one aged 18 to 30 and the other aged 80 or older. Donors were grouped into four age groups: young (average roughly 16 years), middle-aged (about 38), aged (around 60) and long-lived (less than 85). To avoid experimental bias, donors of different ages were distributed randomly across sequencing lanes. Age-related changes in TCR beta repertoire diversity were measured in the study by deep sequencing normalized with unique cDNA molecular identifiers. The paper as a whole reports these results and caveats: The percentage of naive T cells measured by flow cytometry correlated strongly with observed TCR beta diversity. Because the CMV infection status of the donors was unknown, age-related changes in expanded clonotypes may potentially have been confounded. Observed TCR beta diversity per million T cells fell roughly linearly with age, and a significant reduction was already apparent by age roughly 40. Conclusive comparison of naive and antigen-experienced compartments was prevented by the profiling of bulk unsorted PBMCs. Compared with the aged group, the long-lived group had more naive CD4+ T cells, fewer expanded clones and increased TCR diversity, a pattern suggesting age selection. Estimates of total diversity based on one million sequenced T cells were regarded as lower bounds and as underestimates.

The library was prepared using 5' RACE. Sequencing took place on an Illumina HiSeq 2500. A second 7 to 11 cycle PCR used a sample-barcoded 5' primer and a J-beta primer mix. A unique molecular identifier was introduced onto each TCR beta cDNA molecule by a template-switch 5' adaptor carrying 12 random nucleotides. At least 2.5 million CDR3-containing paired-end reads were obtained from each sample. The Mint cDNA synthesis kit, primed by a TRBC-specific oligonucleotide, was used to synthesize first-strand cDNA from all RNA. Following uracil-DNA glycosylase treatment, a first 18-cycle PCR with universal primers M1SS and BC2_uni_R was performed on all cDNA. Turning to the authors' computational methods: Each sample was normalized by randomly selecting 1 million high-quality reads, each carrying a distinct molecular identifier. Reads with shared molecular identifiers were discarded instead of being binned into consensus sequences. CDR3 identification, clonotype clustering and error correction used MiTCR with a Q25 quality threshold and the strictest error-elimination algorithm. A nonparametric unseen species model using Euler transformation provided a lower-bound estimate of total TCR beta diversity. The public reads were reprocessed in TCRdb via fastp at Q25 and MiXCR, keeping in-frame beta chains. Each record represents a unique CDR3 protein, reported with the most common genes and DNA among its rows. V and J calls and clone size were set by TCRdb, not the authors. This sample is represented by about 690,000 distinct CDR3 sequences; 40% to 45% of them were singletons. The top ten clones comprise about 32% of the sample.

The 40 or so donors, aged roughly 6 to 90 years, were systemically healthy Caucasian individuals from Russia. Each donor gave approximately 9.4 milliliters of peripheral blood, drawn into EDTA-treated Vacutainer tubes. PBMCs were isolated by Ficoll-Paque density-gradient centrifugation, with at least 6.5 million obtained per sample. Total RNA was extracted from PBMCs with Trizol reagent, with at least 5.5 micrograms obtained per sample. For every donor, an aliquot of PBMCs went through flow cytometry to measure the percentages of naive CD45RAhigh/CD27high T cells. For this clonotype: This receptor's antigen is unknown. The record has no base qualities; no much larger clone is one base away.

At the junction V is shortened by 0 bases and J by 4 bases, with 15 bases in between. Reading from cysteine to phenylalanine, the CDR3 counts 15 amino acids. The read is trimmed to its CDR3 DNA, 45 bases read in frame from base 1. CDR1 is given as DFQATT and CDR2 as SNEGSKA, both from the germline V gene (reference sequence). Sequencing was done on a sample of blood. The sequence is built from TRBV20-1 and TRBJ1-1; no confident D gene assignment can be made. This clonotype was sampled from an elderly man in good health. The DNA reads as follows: TGCAGTGCTAGAGATTCGGGGAGACGGAGCACTGAAGCTTTCTTT. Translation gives CSARDSGRRSTEAFF.